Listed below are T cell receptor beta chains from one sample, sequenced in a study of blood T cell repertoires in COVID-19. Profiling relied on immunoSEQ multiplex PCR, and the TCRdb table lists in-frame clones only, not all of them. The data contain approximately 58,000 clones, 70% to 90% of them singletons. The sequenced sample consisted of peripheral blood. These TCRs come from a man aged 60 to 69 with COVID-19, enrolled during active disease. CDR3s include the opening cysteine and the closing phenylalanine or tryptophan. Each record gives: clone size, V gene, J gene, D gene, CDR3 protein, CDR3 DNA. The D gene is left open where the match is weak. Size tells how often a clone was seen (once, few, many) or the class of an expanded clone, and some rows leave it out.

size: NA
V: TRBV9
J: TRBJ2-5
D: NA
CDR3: CASSVGLGVQETQYF
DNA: TGTGCCAGCAGCGTAGGACTAGGGGTTCAAGAGACCCAGTACTTC

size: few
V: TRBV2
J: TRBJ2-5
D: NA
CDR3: CASSEGGIGHAETQYF
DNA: TGTGCCAGCAGTGAAGGAGGGATCGGGCATGCAGAGACCCAGTACTTC

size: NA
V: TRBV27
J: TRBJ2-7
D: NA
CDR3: CASSLGRTNEQYF
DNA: TGTGCCAGCAGCCTCGGGAGAACCAACGAGCAGTACTTC

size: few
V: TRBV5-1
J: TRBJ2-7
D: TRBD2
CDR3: CASSSEAGVTREQYF
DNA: TGCGCCAGCAGCTCGGAAGCGGGAGTCACCCGAGAGCAGTACTTC

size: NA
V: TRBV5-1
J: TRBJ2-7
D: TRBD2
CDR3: CASSLGTSGQYEQYF
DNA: TGCGCCAGCAGCTTGGGTACTAGCGGGCAGTACGAGCAGTACTTC

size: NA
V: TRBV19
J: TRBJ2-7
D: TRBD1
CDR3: CASSKPGQNYEQYF
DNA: TGTGCCAGTAGTAAACCGGGACAGAACTACGAGCAGTACTTC

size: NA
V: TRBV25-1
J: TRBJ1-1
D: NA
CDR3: CASTPWGTRDEAFF
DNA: TGTGCCAGCACCCCCTGGGGAACACGGGATGAAGCTTTCTTT

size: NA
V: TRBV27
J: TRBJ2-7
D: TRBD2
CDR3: CASKPGTSGSPSYEQYF
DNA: TGTGCCAGCAAACCAGGGACTAGCGGGAGTCCCTCCTACGAGCAGTACTTC

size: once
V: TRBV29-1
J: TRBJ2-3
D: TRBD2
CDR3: CSVESSGGDTQYF
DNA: TGCAGCGTTGAGTCTAGCGGGGGGGATACGCAGTATTTT

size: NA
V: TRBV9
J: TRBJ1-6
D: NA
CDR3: CASSVGWGPGFDNSPLHF
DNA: TGTGCCAGCAGCGTAGGCTGGGGGCCGGGGTTCGATAATTCACCCCTCCACTTT